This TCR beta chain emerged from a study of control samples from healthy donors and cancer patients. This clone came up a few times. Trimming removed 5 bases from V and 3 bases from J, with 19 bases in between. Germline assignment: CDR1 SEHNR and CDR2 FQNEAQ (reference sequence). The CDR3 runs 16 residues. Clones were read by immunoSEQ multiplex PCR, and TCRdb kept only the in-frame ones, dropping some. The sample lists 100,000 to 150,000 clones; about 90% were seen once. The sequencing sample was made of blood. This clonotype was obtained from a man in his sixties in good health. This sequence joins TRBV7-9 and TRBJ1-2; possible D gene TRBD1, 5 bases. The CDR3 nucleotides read TGTGCCAGCAGCGGTCCTGGGGGGATAGTGGACTATGGCTACACCTTC. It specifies CASSGPGGIVDYGYTF.